This note documents a single T cell receptor beta chain sequence. Its antigen is unidentified. The data are from a study of T cell responses to AZD1222 COVID-19 vaccine. On the study more broadly: Recipients boosted at about 4 weeks or about 12 weeks are pooled. Notes on the study in general: Only five to seven individuals given AZD1222 were seropositive at baseline. Close to half of spike-specific TCRs reportedly recognize unmutated variant regions.

Clones were read by immunoSEQ multiplex PCR, and TCRdb kept only the in-frame ones, dropping some. Of 85,000 to 130,000 clones listed, about 91% are singletons. Trimming took off 2 bases at V and 1 base at J, with 6 bases between the two ends. In germline, CDR1 is SNHLY, CDR2 FYNNEI. The CDR3 sequence is 14 residues long. The chain couples TRBV2 to TRBJ1-5; D is unclear. The specimen was peripheral blood, collected on day 0 of AZD1222 vaccination. This receptor was identified in an adult in good health. CDR3 sequence (DNA): TGTGCCAGCAGTGAACGGGCAAGCAATCAGCCCCAGCATTTT. Translated, it gives CASSERASNQPQHF.